Presented here are 26 T cell receptor beta chains from one specimen sequenced in a study of blood T cell repertoires in COVID-19. This table comes from immunoSEQ multiplex PCR, and its TCRdb copy is limited to in-frame clones, with some not included. In the table there are fewer than 450,000 clones, 90% to 95% of which are singletons. The sample consisted of peripheral blood. These receptors came from a woman aged 18-35 years who had recovered from COVID-19.

The chain combines TRBV5-5 with TRBJ2-4; a weak D match, TRBD1 (5 bases). Germline V gives CDR1 SGHKS, CDR2 YYEKEE (reference sequence). This CDR3 is 14 amino acids long. V lost 2 bases, J lost 7 bases, and 13 bases lay in between. The CDR3 coding sequence is TGTGCCAGCAGCTTCCGACCAGGGTGGAACATTCAGTACTTC. This codes for CASSFRPGWNIQYF.

The gene calls are TRBV24-1 and TRBJ1-2; 8 bases map to TRBD1. Germline-derived CDR1 and CDR2 are KGHDR and SFDVKD. V gave up 8 bases and J gave up 8 bases; unmatched junction bases: 9. The CDR3 sequence is 13 residues long. The CDR3 is CATTDRQGLGYTF. The CDR3 coding sequence is TGTGCCACCACCGATAGACAGGGGTTAGGCTACACCTTC.

The chain has TRBV5-1 and TRBJ2-2, with 9 positions matching TRBD1. Losses at the gene ends were 3 bases for V and 4 bases for J; bases not matched to a gene: 10. The CDR3 is 17 amino acids. The germline V gene has CDR1 SGHRS and CDR2 YFSETQ. The CDR3 spells CASSSARGQGLTGELFF. The CDR3 DNA reads as TGCGCCAGCAGCTCAGCACGTGGACAGGGGCTCACCGGGGAGCTGTTTTTT.

The chain links TRBV6-2 or TRBV6-3 to TRBJ1-5; TRBD1 matches at 11 bases. The V and J ends lost 6 bases and 5 bases, in that order; junction bases with no gene match: 12. Germline CDR1 MNHEY, CDR2 SVGEGT. The CDR3 has 17 amino acids. The DNA of the CDR3 is TGTGCCAGCAGCACCCTCCCCGGACAGGGGGCTTATCAGCCCCAGCATTTT. It yields the protein CASSTLPGQGAYQPQHF.

CDR3 bases: TGTGCCAGCAGCTTAGGGGGGGGAAACTATGGCTACACCTTC. Protein: CASSLGGGNYGYTF. The chain carries TRBV11-3 and TRBJ1-2, with D perhaps matching TRBD1 (5 bases). Germline V gene lookup returns CDR1 SGHNT and CDR2 YENEEA. The germline V and J ends were trimmed by 1 base and 2 bases, with 8 bases remaining between them. This CDR3 is 14 amino acids long. The full variable domain, its missing parts supplied by reference TRBV11-3 and TRBJ1-2, is EAGVVQSPRYKIIEKKQPVAFWCNPISGHNTLYWYLQNLGQGPELLIRYENEEAVDDSQLPKDRFSAERLKGVDSTLKIQPAELGDSAVYLCASSLGGGNYGYTFGSGTRLTVV.

This chain joins TRBV19 and TRBJ2-5; a possible D gene is TRBD1 (6 bases). The CDR3 contains 15 residues. Germline lookup yields CDR1 LNHDA and CDR2 SQIVND (reference sequence). Deletions cut 5 bases from V and 7 bases from J, with 20 bases between. Written as DNA, the CDR3 is TGTGCCAGTAGTTACAGGGCCTCCGTTCTGCCGACCCAGTACTTC. It encodes CASSYRASVLPTQYF.

The chain uses TRBV19 and TRBJ1-1; D is perhaps TRBD1 (5 bases). CDR1 and CDR2 (germline): LNHDA, SQIVND (reference sequence). V gave up 6 bases and J gave up 1 base, with 12 bases separating them. The CDR3 totals 14 residues. The CDR3 loop reads CASRDPGENTEAFF. The CDR3 DNA reads as TGTGCCAGTAGGGATCCGGGGGAGAACACTGAAGCTTTCTTT.

The chain employs TRBV10-3 and TRBJ1-2, with D maybe TRBD1 (6 bases). The CDR3 spans 14 residues. Deletions cut 6 bases from V and 0 bases from J, with 11 bases between. Germline V gives CDR1 ENHRY, CDR2 SYGVKD. DNA for the CDR3: TGTGCCATCAGGAGGGACATAACTAACTATGGCTACACCTTC. It is translated as CAIRRDITNYGYTF.

V usage is TRBV24-1 and J usage is TRBJ2-5, with 7 bases lining up with TRBD1. Germline V CDR1 and CDR2: KGHDR, SFDVKD. The CDR3 totals 17 residues. V trimming: 2 bases; J trimming: 1 base; junction bases outside the gene matches: 9. The CDR3 DNA sequence: TGTGCCACCAGTGATTCGTTGGCCGACAGGGCCCAAGAGACCCAGTACTTC. Translation: CATSDSLADRAQETQYF.

This chain links TRBV28 with TRBJ1-4, with a weak D call TRBD1 (6 bases). This CDR3 is 15 amino acids long. V was shortened by 3 bases and J by 6 bases, with 14 bases between the two germline ends. Germline V lookup: CDR1 MDHEN, CDR2 SYDVKM. CDR3 coding DNA: TGTGCCAGCAGTTTGTATTACAGGGCCGATGAAAAACTGTTTTTT. Amino acid sequence: CASSLYYRADEKLFF.

Note on this clone: Other DNA sequences within the sample encode an identical CDR3. This chain joins TRBV29-1 and TRBJ1-1; TRBD1 is a possible D gene (5 bases). The germline V gene encodes CDR1 SQVTM and CDR2 ANQGSEA. The CDR3 covers 12 residues. Trimming took 4 bases from V and 2 from J, leaving 8 bases between them. DNA of the CDR3: TGCAGCGTTGTAAGGGGCAACACTGAAGCTTTCTTT. Translation: CSVVRGNTEAFF.

The CDR3 DNA reads as TGCGCCAGCAGCCAACCAGGCAGGGCTCGCGGCTACACCTTC. Translation gives CASSQPGRARGYTF. The chain combines TRBV4-1 with TRBJ1-2; weak D call: TRBD1 (5 bases). Germline assignment: CDR1 MGHRA and CDR2 YSYEKL. With 2 bases removed from V and 8 bases from J, the gap between germline ends came to 15 bases. The CDR3 sequence is 14 residues long.

V is TRBV30 and J is TRBJ1-2, with a weak D call TRBD1 (5 bases). V was pared by 8 bases and J by 5 bases, with 18 bases between. Germline V gives CDR1 GTSNPN, CDR2 SVGIG (reference sequence). This CDR3 comprises 13 residues. The CDR3 DNA is TGTGCCATCACGGGCGGGGGAGATTATGGCTACACCTTC. This translates into CAITGGGDYGYTF.

J is TRBJ2-5 and V is TRBV19; TRBD2 might be the D (6 bases). This CDR3 has 13 residues. V lost 9 bases and J 3 bases, leaving 14 bases between the germline ends. Germline V gene sequence: CDR1 LNHDA, CDR2 SQIVND (reference sequence). The CDR3 sequence is CASRGLGEETQYF. The CDR3 nucleotides are TGTGCCAGCCGGGGACTTGGGGAAGAGACCCAGTACTTC.

The V and J genes are TRBV6-6 and TRBJ2-7; TRBD1 is a possible D gene (5 bases). Trimming pared 5 bases from V and 4 bases from J, leaving 9 bases between. Germline CDR1 MNHNY, CDR2 SVGAGI (reference sequence). This CDR3 spans 12 amino acids. Here the CDR3 reads CASSIQGYEQYV. The CDR3 nucleotides read TGTGCCAGCAGTATCCAGGGTTACGAGCAGTACGTC.

The genes are TRBV15 and TRBJ2-3; weak D call: TRBD2 (6 bases). Germline loops: CDR1 LNHNV, CDR2 YYDKDF (reference sequence). V lost 1 base and J 0 bases, leaving 8 bases between the germline ends. The CDR3 runs to 15 residues. The CDR3 sequence is CATSRGRVSTDTQYF. DNA for the CDR3: TGTGCCACCAGCAGAGGGAGGGTTAGCACAGATACGCAGTATTTT. The whole variable domain, filled in from reference TRBV15 and TRBJ2-3, reads DAMVIQNPRYQVTQFGKPVTLSCSQTLNHNVMYWYQQKSSQAPKLLFHYYDKDFNNEADTPDNFQSRRPNTSFCFLDIRSPGLGDTAMYLCATSRGRVSTDTQYFGPGTRLTVL.

V usage is TRBV5-6 and J usage is TRBJ2-1, with TRBD1 identical over 9 bases. The CDR3 sequence is 15 residues long. V shed 4 bases, J shed 6 bases, and the junction held 8 bases outside the gene matches. In germline, CDR1 is SGHDT, CDR2 YYEEEE. CDR3 bases: TGTGCCAGCAGCCCTATAGGGACAGGGACCAATGAGCAGTTCTTC. Translation gives CASSPIGTGTNEQFF. Looking up the rest from reference TRBV5-6 and TRBJ2-1 gives the full variable domain: DAGVTQSPTHLIKTRGQQVTLRCSPKSGHDTVSWYQQALGQGPQFIFQYYEEEERQRGNFPDRFSGHQFPNYSSELNVNALLLGDSALYLCASSPIGTGTNEQFFGPGTRLTVL.

The chain uses TRBV7-9 and TRBJ2-1; the match to TRBD2 covers 13 bases. V was clipped by 5 bases and J by 7 bases; unmatched bases: 8. This CDR3 has 16 amino acids. Germline V lookup: CDR1 SEHNR, CDR2 FQNEAQ (reference sequence). The CDR3 sequence is CASSPGTSGTVNEQFF. In nucleotides, the CDR3 is TGTGCCAGCAGCCCGGGGACTAGCGGGACTGTAAATGAGCAGTTCTTC.

The rearrangement uses TRBV6-2 or TRBV6-3 and TRBJ2-5; D perhaps matches TRBD1 (5 bases). Trimming removed 4 bases from V and 4 bases from J, with 13 bases in between. From germline, CDR1 is MNHEY and CDR2 SVGEGT. The CDR3 loop spans 14 amino acids. Written as DNA, the CDR3 is TGTGCCAGCAGTTCGACAGCAACAATAGAGACCCAGTACTTC. This encodes CASSSTATIETQYF.

This clone was picked up one time. V gene TRBV14 combines with J gene TRBJ2-3; the D gene is possibly TRBD1 (7 bases). CDR3 length: 18 amino acids. Germline V CDR1 and CDR2: SGHDN, FVKESK. The V and J ends lost 4 bases and 5 bases respectively, with 25 bases between them. CDR3 nucleotide sequence: TGTGCCAGCAGCCTAAGAGCCACAGGGGTACCCGGGGGAGATACGCAGTATTTT. It is translated as CASSLRATGVPGGDTQYF.

The rearrangement links TRBV6-5 to TRBJ2-5; TRBD2 aligns across 8 bases. The CDR3 is 15 residues long. CDR1 and CDR2 from the germline V gene are MNHEY and SVGAGI. Trimming cost V 5 bases and J 5 bases; bases outside gene matches: 10. CDR3 residues: CASSPSGSVSETQYF. The DNA of the CDR3 is TGTGCCAGCAGTCCCAGCGGGAGCGTGTCCGAGACCCAGTACTTC.

The J gene is TRBJ2-1, the V gene TRBV21-1; the D segment call TRBD2 is taken from the table without a DNA check. TRBV21-1 is assigned pseudogene status. CDR3 length equals 14 residues. The CDR3 bases are TGTGCCAGCAGCAAAGATCACGGGGGGAATGAGCAGTTCTTC. Amino acids: CASSKDHGGNEQFF.

The chain is built from TRBV7-2 and TRBJ1-2; D perhaps matches TRBD1 (5 bases). V dropped 0 bases and J dropped 3 bases, with 17 bases sitting between them. Per the germline V gene, CDR1 is SGHTA and CDR2 is FQGNSA. The CDR3 has 17 residues. DNA of the CDR3: TGTGCCAGCAGCTTAGCGCTGTATCAGGGTCTGGACTATGGCTACACCTTC. It is translated as CASSLALYQGLDYGYTF.

V usage is TRBV24-1 and J usage is TRBJ1-3; 7 bases are a match to TRBD1. The germline CDR1 and CDR2 sequences are KGHDR and SFDVKD. The CDR3 sequence is 14 residues long. The V segment lost 4 bases and the J segment 4 bases; nucleotides outside the gene matches: 3. DNA of the CDR3: TGTGCCACCAGTGACCGGGACAGAGGAAACACCATATATTTT. Protein sequence: CATSDRDRGNTIYF.

For this clone: Other DNA sequences in the sample encode the same CDR3. The chain couples TRBV5-1 to TRBJ2-2; the match to TRBD1 covers 7 bases. Germline V CDR1 and CDR2: SGHRS, YFSETQ. This CDR3 spans 14 amino acids. Trimming at V came to 4 bases and at J to 4 bases, leaving 4 bases not matched to a gene. DNA of the CDR3: TGCGCCAGCAGCCCAACAGGGGTCACCGGGGAGCTGTTTTTT. Protein product: CASSPTGVTGELFF.

J is TRBJ2-1 and V is TRBV5-8; TRBD2 aligns across 16 bases. CDR3 length: 17 amino acids. The germline V gene has CDR1 SGHTS and CDR2 YDEGEE. Trimming took 1 base from V and 9 from J; bases not matched to a gene: 7. The CDR3: CASSLTGTSGRGGEQFF. CDR3 coding DNA: TGTGCCAGCAGCTTGACCGGGACTAGCGGGAGGGGGGGTGAGCAGTTCTTC.